The clone carrying this T cell receptor beta chain was detected only a few times. Its matching antigen is unknown. The data were obtained in a study of CD8+ T cells in alopecia areata. Points from the study as a whole: The study also sequences resident alphabeta T cells of normal skin in scalp samples.

Following extraction, RNA underwent reverse transcription to cDNA, which served as the sequencing template. The method was immunoSEQ multiplex PCR; TCRdb's version includes in-frame clones alone and lacks a portion of them. Of about 140,000 clones in the sample, roughly 60% are singletons; the top ten hold approximately 4.3%. Sequenced input: CD4+ T cells sorted from blood. This receptor was identified in a human donor in good health.

This CDR3 is CATFSSSDYGYTF. CDR3 bases: TGTGCCACCTTTTCGTCCAGTGACTATGGCTACACCTTC. The chain recombines TRBV10-3 with TRBJ1-2; D call uncertain. The CDR3 has 13 residues. Deletions cut 10 bases from V and 3 bases from J, with 15 bases between. Germline-derived CDR1 and CDR2 are ENHRY and SYGVKD.